This entry features one TCR beta chain sequence. The antigen remains unidentified. Libraries were prepared by immunoSEQ multiplex PCR; TCRdb keeps only in-frame clonotypes and omits some of them. The table has over 65,000 clones, around 75% seen once. Trimming removed 5 bases from V and 6 bases from J; junction bases left unmatched: 8. Per germline, CDR1 SGHTA and CDR2 FQGNSA. The CDR3 is 16 residues long. These data originate in a study of cytotoxic CD8 clonotypes in ibrutinib-treated CLL. Study overall: Complete response was seen in 2 patients and partial in around 24; some 12 progressed and roughly 15 stayed remitted after a median approximately 70 months. Productive templates averaged approximately 250,000 per sample, and productive rearrangements 85,000 to 95,000.

Study conclusions and caveats: There were few public clonotypes, and on treatment they contracted or stayed stable. Baseline levels of clonality went above those of age-matched healthy donors and moved with circulating CD8+ T-cell counts.

The sequencing here drew on PBMCs, taken after 12 months of ibrutinib treatment. This TCR derives from a human donor with chronic lymphocytic leukemia. The chain is built from TRBV7-2 and TRBJ2-3, with TRBD2 matching over 13 bases. CDR3 sequence: CASSQLGLAGRDTQYF. The CDR3 region has the DNA TGTGCCAGCAGCCAACTGGGACTAGCGGGACGGGATACGCAGTATTTT. The whole variable domain, remainder taken from reference TRBV7-2 and TRBJ2-3, is GAGVSQSPSNKVTEKGKDVELRCDPISGHTALYWYRQSLGQGLEFLIYFQGNSAPDKSGLPSDRFSAERTGGSVSTLTIQRTQQEDSAVYLCASSQLGLAGRDTQYFGPGTRLTVL.